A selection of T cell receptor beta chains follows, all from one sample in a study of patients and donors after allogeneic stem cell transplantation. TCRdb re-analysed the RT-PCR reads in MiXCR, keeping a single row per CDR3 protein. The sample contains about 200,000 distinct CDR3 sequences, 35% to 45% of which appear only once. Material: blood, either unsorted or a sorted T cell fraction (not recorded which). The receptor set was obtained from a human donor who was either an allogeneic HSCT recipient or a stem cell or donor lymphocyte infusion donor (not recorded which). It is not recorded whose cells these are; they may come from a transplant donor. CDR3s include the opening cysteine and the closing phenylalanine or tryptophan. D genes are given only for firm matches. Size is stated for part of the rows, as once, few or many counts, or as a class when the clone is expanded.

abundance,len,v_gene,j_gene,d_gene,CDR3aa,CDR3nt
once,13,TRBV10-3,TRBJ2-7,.,CAITGVGSYEQYF,TGTGCCATCACGGGGGTGGGGTCCTACGAGCAGTACTTC
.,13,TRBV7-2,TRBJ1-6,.,CASSFRLDQPLHF,TGTGCCAGCAGCTTCAGGTTAGATCAACCCCTCCACTTT
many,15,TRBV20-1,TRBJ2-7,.,CGTGSEDANTYEQYF,TGCGGAACTGGGAGTGAGGACGCCAATACCTACGAGCAGTACTTC
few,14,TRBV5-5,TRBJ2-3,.,CASSFPGSTDTQYF,TGTGCCAGCAGCTTTCCGGGTAGCACAGATACGCAGTATTTT
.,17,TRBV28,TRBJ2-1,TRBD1,CASSFPYGTGGNNEQFF,TGTGCCAGCAGTTTCCCGTATGGGACAGGGGGCAACAATGAGCAGTTCTTC
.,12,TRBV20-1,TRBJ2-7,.,CSATGYHYEQYF,TGCAGTGCAACGGGGTACCACTACGAGCAGTACTTC
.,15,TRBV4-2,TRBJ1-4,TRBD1,CASSQRQGGGEKLFF,TGTGCCAGCAGCCAACGTCAGGGGGGAGGTGAAAAACTGTTTTTT
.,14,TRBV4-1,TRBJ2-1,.,CASSLGTPQNEQFF,TGCGCCAGCAGCCTCGGGACTCCCCAAAATGAGCAGTTCTTC
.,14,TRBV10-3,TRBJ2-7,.,CAISLRDTASEQYF,TGTGCCATCAGCCTCAGGGACACTGCTAGCGAGCAGTACTTC
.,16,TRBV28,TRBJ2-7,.,CASSPPRQAKDYEQYF,TGTGCCAGCAGTCCCCCTCGACAGGCGAAGGATTACGAGCAGTACTTC
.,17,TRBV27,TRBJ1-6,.,CASSLVFRYRINSPLHF,TGTGCCAGCAGTTTGGTTTTCCGCTACAGGATTAATTCACCCCTCCACTTT
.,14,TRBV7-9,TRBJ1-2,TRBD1,CASSPRTGEVGYTF,TGTGCCAGCAGCCCCCGGACAGGCGAAGTTGGCTACACCTTC
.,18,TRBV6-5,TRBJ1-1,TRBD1,CASSYVGPTGQKDTEAFF,TGTGCCAGCAGTTACGTAGGACCGACAGGGCAGAAGGACACTGAAGCTTTCTTT